One sample yielded the 17 T cell receptor beta chains listed below, sequenced in a study of blood T cells in healthy people across ages. Primers used in a second PCR of roughly 6 to 12 cycles were a sample-barcoded 5' primer and a J-beta primer mix. Each CDR3 protein gets one entry after TCRdb re-called the 5' RACE reads with MiXCR. The sample has over 1,500,000 distinct CDR3 sequences, roughly two fifths seen once; the top ten hold more than 20%. Sequencing was done on a sample of blood. The receptors come from a human donor in good health.

The chain joins TRBV20-1 to TRBJ1-5; 7 bases are shared with TRBD1. The CDR3 loop spans 12 amino acids. J was trimmed by 5 bases and V by 6 bases; bases with no gene match: 4. Germline assignment: CDR1 DFQATT and CDR2 SNEGSKA (reference sequence). The CDR3 DNA is TGCAGTGCCAATGACAGGGATCAGCCCCAGCATTTT. Encoded protein: CSANDRDQPQHF.

V and J are TRBV5-5 and TRBJ2-3; no reliable D call. The CDR3 is 14 residues long. Germline-derived CDR1 and CDR2 are SGHKS and YYEKEE (reference sequence). Trimming removed 2 bases at V and 2 bases at J, with 9 bases between. CDR3 coding DNA: TGTGCCAGCAGCTTTGGCACCTACACAGATACGCAGTATTTT. Its translation: CASSFGTYTDTQYF.

This clonotype was seen a few times. V usage is TRBV4-3 and J usage is TRBJ1-5; the D gene is possibly TRBD1 (5 bases). V lost 0 bases to trimming and J lost 4 bases, with 13 bases between them. Germline V gives CDR1 LGHNA, CDR2 YSLEER. CDR3 length: 16 residues. CDR3 nucleotide sequence: TGCGCCAGCAGCCAAGATCTAGGATGGGGGAATCAGCCCCAGCATTTT. This encodes CASSQDLGWGNQPQHF.

J is TRBJ2-7 and V is TRBV7-2; TRBD2 matches 10 bases. CDR1 and CDR2 (germline): SGHTA, FQGNSA. With V trimmed by 5 bases and J by 5 bases, 6 bases remained unmatched. The CDR3 covers 14 residues. CDR3 protein: CASSTGTSVDEQYF. DNA for the CDR3: TGTGCCAGCAGCACCGGGACTAGCGTCGACGAGCAGTACTTC.

In the case of this clonotype: An end of the junction differs from the germline gene, which may be a read error. The V gene is TRBV24-1, the J gene TRBJ2-3; TRBD1 might be the D (7 bases). CDR1 is KGHDR, CDR2 SFDVKD, per germline. The CDR3 loop spans 14 amino acids. DNA of the CDR3: TGTGCCACCAGTGGCCATGGAGGGACAGATATGCAGTATTTT. Residues: CATSGHGGTDMQYF.

The chain has TRBV20-1 and TRBJ2-7, with 7 bases that match TRBD1. Germline trimming cut 3 bases from V and 3 bases from J; bases unmatched to any gene: 5. CDR1 is DFQATT, CDR2 SNEGSKA, per germline (reference sequence). The CDR3 is 13 amino acids. The CDR3 loop is CSASEGQLYEQYF. CDR3 coding DNA: TGCAGTGCTAGTGAGGGACAGCTCTACGAGCAGTACTTC.

In this sample, this clonotype turned up a few times. The genes are TRBV27 and TRBJ1-2, with D possibly matching TRBD1 (5 bases). The length of the CDR3 is 12 residues. The V end was cut by 9 bases, the J end by 2 bases, with 10 bases between. CDR1 is MNHEY and CDR2 is SMNVEV in the germline V gene (reference sequence). CDR3 protein: CASGKGNYGYTF. The CDR3 DNA reads as TGTGCCAGTGGAAAGGGGAACTATGGCTACACCTTC.

This chain uses TRBV7-3 with TRBJ1-2, with D maybe TRBD1 (5 bases). Per germline, CDR1 SGHTA and CDR2 FQGTGA. V lost 4 bases and J lost 8, with 20 bases in between. The CDR3 has 15 amino acids. For the CDR3, the DNA is TGTGCCAGCAGCTCACAGAGGGGAGCGGCTGAAGGCTACACCTTC. Protein product: CASSSQRGAAEGYTF.

The V and J genes are TRBV18 and TRBJ2-1; D is unresolved. The V gene lost 2 bases and the J gene lost 0 bases, with 11 bases spanning the gap. Germline assignment: CDR1 KGHSH and CDR2 LQKENI. This CDR3 is 16 amino acids long. For the CDR3, the DNA is TGTGCCAGCTCACCATTAGGGCTTAGCTCCTACAATGAGCAGTTCTTC. Residues: CASSPLGLSSYNEQFF.

The chain employs TRBV7-2 and TRBJ2-1; D is undetermined. V gave up 0 bases and J gave up 13 bases, with 13 bases separating them. The germline V gene has CDR1 SGHTA and CDR2 FQGNSA. The CDR3 is 13 residues long. Here the CDR3 reads CASSLARARSQFF. The CDR3 nucleotides read TGTGCCAGCAGCTTAGCTCGCGCCCGATCTCAGTTCTTC.

The chain has TRBV5-1 and TRBJ2-4; unclear D gene. CDR1 is SGHRS, CDR2 YFSETQ, per germline. V dropped 5 bases and J dropped 0 bases, with 9 bases sitting between them. The CDR3 spans 14 residues. In DNA, the CDR3 is TGCGCCAGCAGTGACATACCAGCCAAAAACATTCAGTACTTC. It translates to CASSDIPAKNIQYF.

The chain combines TRBV7-2 with TRBJ2-1; 9 bases align to TRBD2. V gave up 2 bases and J gave up 6 bases; unmatched junction bases: 14. Germline CDR1 and CDR2: SGHTA and FQGNSA. This CDR3 is 18 amino acids long. The CDR3 here is CASSLIIVGGGAINEQFF. CDR3 sequence (DNA): TGTGCCAGCAGCTTAATAATTGTTGGCGGGGGGGCAATCAATGAGCAGTTCTTC.

The chain links TRBV7-2 to TRBJ2-3, with D possibly being TRBD1 or TRBD2 (5 bases each). The germline gives CDR1 SGHTA, CDR2 FQGNSA. The V gene lost 4 bases and the J gene lost 1 base, with 9 bases spanning the gap. The CDR3 loop spans 14 amino acids. This CDR3 is CASSWDVRTDTQYF. As DNA, the CDR3 is TGTGCCAGCAGCTGGGACGTCCGCACAGATACGCAGTATTTT.

This clonotype was seen only a few times. V usage is TRBV20-1 and J usage is TRBJ1-4; perhaps TRBD1 as D (5 bases). The CDR3 is 12 amino acids. Germline V gene lookup returns CDR1 DFQATT and CDR2 SNEGSKA (reference sequence). The CDR3 is CSGRVTNEKLFF. The CDR3 DNA follows: TGCAGCGGCAGGGTAACTAATGAAAAACTGTTTTTT.

This clonotype was seen only a few times. CDR3 region: CASSFGHHYGYTF. For the CDR3, the DNA is TGTGCCAGCAGTTTTGGACATCACTATGGCTACACCTTC. This chain joins TRBV27 and TRBJ1-2, with D perhaps matching TRBD1 (5 bases). The ends were cut back, 3 bases at V and 3 bases at J, with 8 bases in the middle. Germline lookup yields CDR1 MNHEY and CDR2 SMNVEV (reference sequence). This CDR3 has 13 amino acids.

This chain uses TRBV28 with TRBJ2-5; D unclear. The CDR3 runs to 11 residues. Trimming removed 7 bases at V and 4 bases at J, with 7 bases between. Germline loops: CDR1 MDHEN, CDR2 SYDVKM. The CDR3 DNA sequence: TGTGCCAGCAACTCCCCAGAGACCCAGTACTTC. The encoded protein is CASNSPETQYF.

The genes are TRBV28 and TRBJ2-7, with D maybe TRBD1 (6 bases). The V gene's germline CDR1 is MDHEN and CDR2 SYDVKM. The CDR3 has 15 residues. V was trimmed by 1 base and J by 3 bases, leaving 13 bases between them. In DNA, the CDR3 is TGTGCCAGCAGTTTATCGGGCAGGGGCATCTACGAGCAGTACTTC. Its protein is CASSLSGRGIYEQYF.